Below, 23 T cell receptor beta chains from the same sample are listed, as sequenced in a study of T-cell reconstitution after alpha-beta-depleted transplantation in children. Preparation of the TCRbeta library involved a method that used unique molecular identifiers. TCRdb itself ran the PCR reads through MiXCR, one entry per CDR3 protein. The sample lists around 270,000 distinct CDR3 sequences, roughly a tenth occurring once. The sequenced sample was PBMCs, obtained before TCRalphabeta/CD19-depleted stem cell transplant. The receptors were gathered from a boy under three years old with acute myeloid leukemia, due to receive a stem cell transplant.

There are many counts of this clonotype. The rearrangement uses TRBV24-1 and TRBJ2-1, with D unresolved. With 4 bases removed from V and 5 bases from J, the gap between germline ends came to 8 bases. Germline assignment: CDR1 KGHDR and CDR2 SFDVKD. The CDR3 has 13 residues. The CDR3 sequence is CATSDPTDNEQFF. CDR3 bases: TGTGCCACCAGTGACCCGACCGACAATGAGCAGTTCTTC.

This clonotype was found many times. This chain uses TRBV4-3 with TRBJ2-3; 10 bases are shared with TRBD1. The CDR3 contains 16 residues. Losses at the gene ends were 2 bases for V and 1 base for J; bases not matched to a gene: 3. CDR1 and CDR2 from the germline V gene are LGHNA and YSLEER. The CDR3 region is CASSQTGTGGTDTQYF. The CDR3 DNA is TGCGCCAGCAGCCAAACCGGGACAGGGGGCACAGATACGCAGTATTTT.

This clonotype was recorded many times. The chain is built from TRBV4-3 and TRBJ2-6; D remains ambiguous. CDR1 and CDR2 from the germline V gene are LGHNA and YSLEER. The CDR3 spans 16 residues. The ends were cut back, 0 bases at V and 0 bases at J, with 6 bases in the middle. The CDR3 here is CASSQESLSGANVLTF. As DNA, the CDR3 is TGCGCCAGCAGCCAAGAGAGCCTCTCTGGGGCCAACGTCCTGACTTTC.

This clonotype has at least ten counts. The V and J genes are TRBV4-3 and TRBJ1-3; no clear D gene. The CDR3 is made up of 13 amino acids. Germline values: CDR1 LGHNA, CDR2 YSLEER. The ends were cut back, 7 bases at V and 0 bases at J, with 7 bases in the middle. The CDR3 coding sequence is TGCGCCAGCACCCAGAACTCTGGAAACACCATATATTTT. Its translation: CASTQNSGNTIYF.

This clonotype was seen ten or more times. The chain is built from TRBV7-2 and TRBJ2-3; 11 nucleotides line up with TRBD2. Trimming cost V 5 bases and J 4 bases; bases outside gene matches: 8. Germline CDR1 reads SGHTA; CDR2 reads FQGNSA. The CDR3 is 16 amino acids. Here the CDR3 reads CASSAGTSGIPDTQYF. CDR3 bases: TGTGCCAGCAGCGCCGGGACTAGCGGAATCCCAGATACGCAGTATTTT. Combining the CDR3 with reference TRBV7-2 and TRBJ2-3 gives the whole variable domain GAGVSQSPSNKVTEKGKDVELRCDPISGHTALYWYRQSLGQGLEFLIYFQGNSAPDKSGLPSDRFSAERTGGSVSTLTIQRTQQEDSAVYLCASSAGTSGIPDTQYFGPGTRLTVL.

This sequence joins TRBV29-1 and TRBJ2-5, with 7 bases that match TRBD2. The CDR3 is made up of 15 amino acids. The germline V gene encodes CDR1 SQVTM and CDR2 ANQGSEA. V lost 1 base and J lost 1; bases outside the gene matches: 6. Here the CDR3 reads CSVEGLLAFQETQYF. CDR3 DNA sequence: TGCAGCGTTGAAGGGCTACTAGCGTTCCAAGAGACCCAGTACTTC.

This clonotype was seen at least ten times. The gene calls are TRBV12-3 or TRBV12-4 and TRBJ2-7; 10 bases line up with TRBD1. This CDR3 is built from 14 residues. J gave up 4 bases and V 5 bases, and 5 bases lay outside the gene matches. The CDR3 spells CASSPQGQGYEQYF. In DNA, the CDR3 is TGTGCCAGCAGTCCACAGGGACAGGGGTACGAGCAGTACTTC.

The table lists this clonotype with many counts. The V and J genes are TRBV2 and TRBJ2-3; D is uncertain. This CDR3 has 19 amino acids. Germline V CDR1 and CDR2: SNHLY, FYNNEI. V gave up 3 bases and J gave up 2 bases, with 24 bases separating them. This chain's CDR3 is CASSDGPGVLLTTTDTQYF. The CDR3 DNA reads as TGTGCCAGCAGTGATGGGCCCGGAGTCCTCCTCACCACCACAGATACGCAGTATTTT.

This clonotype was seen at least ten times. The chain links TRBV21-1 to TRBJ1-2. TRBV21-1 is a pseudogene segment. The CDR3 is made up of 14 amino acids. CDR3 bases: TGTGCCAGCAGCAAAGCAGGATTCAACTATGGCTACACCTTC. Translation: CASSKAGFNYGYTF.

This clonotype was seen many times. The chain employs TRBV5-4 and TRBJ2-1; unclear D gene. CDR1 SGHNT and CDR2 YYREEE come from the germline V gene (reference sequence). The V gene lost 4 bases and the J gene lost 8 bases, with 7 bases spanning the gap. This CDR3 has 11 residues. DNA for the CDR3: TGTGCCAGCAGCCCTTGTTATGAGCAGTTCTTC. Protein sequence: CASSPCYEQFF.

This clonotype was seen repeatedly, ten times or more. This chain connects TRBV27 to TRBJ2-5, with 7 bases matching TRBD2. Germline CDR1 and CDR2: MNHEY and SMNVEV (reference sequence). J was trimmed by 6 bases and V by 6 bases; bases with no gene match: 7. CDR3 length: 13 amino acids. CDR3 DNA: TGTGCCAGCAGGCAAGGCGGGGGACAGACCCAGTACTTC. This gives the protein CASRQGGGQTQYF.

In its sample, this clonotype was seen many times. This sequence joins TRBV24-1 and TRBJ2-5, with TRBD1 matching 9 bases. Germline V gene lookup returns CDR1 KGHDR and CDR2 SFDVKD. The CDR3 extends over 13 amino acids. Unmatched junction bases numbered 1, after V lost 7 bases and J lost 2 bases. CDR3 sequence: CATRGTGQETQYF. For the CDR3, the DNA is TGTGCCACCAGGGGGACAGGGCAAGAGACCCAGTACTTC.

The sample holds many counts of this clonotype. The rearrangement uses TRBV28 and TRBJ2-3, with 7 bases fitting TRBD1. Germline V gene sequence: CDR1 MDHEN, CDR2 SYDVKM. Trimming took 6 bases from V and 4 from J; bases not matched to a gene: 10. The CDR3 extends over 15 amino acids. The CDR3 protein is CASSLGNQGADTQYF. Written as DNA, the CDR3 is TGTGCCAGCAGCCTAGGGAACCAGGGGGCAGATACGCAGTATTTT.

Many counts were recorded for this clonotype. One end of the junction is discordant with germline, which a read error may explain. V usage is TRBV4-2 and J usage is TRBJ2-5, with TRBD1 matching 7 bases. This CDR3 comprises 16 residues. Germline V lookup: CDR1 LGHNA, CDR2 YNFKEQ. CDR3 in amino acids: CSSSQDRDGWGETQYF. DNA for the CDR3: TGTTCCAGCAGCCAAGACAGGGATGGGTGGGGAGAGACCCAGTACTTC.

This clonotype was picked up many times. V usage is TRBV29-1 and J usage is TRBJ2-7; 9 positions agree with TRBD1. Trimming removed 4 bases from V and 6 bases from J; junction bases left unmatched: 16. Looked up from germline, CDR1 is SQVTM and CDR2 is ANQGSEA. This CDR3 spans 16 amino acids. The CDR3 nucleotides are TGCAGCGTTGGATCCCACACGGGACAGGGTAGCCCCGAGCAGTACTTC. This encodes CSVGSHTGQGSPEQYF.

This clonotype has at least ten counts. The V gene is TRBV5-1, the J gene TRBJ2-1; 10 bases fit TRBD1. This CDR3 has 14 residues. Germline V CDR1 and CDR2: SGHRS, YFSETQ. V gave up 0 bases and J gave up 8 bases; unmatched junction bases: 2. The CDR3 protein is CASSLGDRGYEQFF. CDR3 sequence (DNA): TGCGCCAGCAGCTTGGGGGACAGGGGTTATGAGCAGTTCTTC. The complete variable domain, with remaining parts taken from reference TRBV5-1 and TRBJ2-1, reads KAGVTQTPRYLIKTRGQQVTLSCSPISGHRSVSWYQQTPGQGLQFLFEYFSETQRNKGNFPGRFSGRQFSNSRSEMNVSTLELGDSALYLCASSLGDRGYEQFFGPGTRLTVL.

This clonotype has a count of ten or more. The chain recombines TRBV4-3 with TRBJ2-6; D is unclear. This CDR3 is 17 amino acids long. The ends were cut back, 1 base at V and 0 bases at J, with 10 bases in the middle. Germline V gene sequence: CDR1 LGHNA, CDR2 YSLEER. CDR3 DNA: TGCGCCAGCAGCCAAGCCCCGGACCTCTCTGGGGCCAACGTCCTGACTTTC. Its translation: CASSQAPDLSGANVLTF.

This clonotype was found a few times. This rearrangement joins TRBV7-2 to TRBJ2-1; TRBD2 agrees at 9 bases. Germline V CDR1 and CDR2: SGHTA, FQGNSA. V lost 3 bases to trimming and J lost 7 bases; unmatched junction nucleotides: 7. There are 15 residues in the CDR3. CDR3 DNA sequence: TGTGCCAGCAGCTTGAGGGCGGGGGGGCGGAATGAGCAGTTCTTC. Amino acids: CASSLRAGGRNEQFF. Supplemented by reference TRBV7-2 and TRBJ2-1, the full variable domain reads GAGVSQSPSNKVTEKGKDVELRCDPISGHTALYWYRQSLGQGLEFLIYFQGNSAPDKSGLPSDRFSAERTGGSVSTLTIQRTQQEDSAVYLCASSLRAGGRNEQFFGPGTRLTVL.

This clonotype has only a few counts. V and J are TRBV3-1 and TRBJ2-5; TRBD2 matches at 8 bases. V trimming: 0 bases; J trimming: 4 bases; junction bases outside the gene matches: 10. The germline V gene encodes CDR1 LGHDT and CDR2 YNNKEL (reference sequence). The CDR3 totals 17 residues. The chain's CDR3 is CASSQEGIGGVGETQYF. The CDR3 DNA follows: TGTGCCAGCAGCCAAGAGGGAATCGGGGGGGTGGGAGAGACCCAGTACTTC.

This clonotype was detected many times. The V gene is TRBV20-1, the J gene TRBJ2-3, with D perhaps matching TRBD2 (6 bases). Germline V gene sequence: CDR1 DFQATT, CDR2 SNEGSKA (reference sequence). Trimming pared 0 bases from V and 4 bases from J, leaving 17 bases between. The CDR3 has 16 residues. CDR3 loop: CSARDLTSGSSDTQYF. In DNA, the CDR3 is TGCAGTGCTAGAGATCTTACGAGCGGGTCGTCAGATACGCAGTATTTT.

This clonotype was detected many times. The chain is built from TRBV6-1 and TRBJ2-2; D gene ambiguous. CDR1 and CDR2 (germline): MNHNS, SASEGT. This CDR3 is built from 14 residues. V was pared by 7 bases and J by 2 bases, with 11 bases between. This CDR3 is CASTHGPNTGELFF. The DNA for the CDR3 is TGTGCCAGCACCCACGGCCCTAACACCGGGGAGCTGTTTTTT.

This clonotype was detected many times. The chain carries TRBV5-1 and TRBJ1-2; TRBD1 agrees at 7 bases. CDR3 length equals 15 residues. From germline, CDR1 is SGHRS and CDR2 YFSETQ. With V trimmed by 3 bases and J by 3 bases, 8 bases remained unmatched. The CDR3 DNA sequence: TGCGCCAGCAGCTCGCTGACAGGGAGTTACTATGGCTACACCTTC. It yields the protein CASSSLTGSYYGYTF.

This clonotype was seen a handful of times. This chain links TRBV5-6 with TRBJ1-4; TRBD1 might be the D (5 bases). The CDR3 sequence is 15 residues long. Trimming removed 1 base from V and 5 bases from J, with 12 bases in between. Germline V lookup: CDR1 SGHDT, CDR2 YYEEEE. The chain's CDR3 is CASSLFSGPNEKLFF. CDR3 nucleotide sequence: TGTGCCAGCAGCTTGTTTTCGGGGCCCAATGAAAAACTGTTTTTT.